The present T cell receptor beta chain was sequenced within a study of cytomegalovirus exposure and HLA in healthy donors. The study, taken as a whole, reports: Sequence variants that were highly shared formed a cluster that was likely a sequencing artifact. There were a few CMV-associated chains whose specificity for CMV antigens was confirmed in vitro. Prediction of most subjects' HLA-A and HLA-B alleles by TCR beta sequences was reportedly accurate.

The primer mix had 60 Vbeta and 13 Jbeta primers. Using immunoSEQ multiplex PCR, the repertoire was profiled, and TCRdb retains in-frame clones only, with some absent. Among 95,000 to 100,000 clones listed, about 85% were seen once. About this clone itself: As yet, its antigen is unknown.

The sequenced sample was PBMCs. The TCR sequence derives from a female donor in good health and CMV-seropositive.

CDR3 protein: CASSFTPFLDSYEQYF. The CDR3 coding sequence is TGTGCCAGCAGTTTCACTCCGTTCCTGGACAGCTACGAGCAGTACTTC. The chain carries TRBV27 and TRBJ2-7; D possibly corresponds to TRBD1 (6 bases). CDR1 and CDR2 (germline): MNHEY, SMNVEV (reference sequence). Trimming left V 3 bases short and J 3 bases short, with 18 bases between. The length of the CDR3 is 16 residues.